This TCR beta chain was profiled in a study of cytomegalovirus exposure and HLA in healthy donors. The CDR3 runs 13 residues. V lost 0 bases and J lost 5, with 7 bases in between. The germline V gene encodes CDR1 LNHDA and CDR2 SQIVND (reference sequence). A multiplex PCR was run with 60 Vbeta primers and 13 Jbeta primers. Profiled with immunoSEQ multiplex PCR; TCRdb holds only in-frame clones, not every one. The table includes fewer than 250,000 clones, roughly 86% detected once. The sequenced sample consisted of PBMCs. V gene TRBV19 combines with J gene TRBJ1-1; D call uncertain. This sequence was found in a woman between 18 and 29 years old in good health and CMV-seronegative. This CDR3 is CASSIDRDTEAFF. As DNA, the CDR3 is TGTGCCAGTAGTATAGACCGGGATACTGAAGCTTTCTTT.